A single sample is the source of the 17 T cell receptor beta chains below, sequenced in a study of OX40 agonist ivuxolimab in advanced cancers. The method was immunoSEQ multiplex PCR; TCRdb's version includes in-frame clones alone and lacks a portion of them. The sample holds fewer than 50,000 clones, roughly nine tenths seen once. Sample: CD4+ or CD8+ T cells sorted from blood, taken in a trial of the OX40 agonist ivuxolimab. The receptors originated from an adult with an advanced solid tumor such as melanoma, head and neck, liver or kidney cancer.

The CDR3 bases are TGTGCCAGCAGCCCGGGACTAGCGGGAGAAGAGACCCAGTACTTC. Translation: CASSPGLAGEETQYF. The chain couples TRBV5-6 to TRBJ2-5; 14 nucleotides match TRBD2. The V segment lost 4 bases and the J segment 3 bases; nucleotides outside the gene matches: 2. Looked up from germline, CDR1 is SGHDT and CDR2 is YYEEEE. CDR3 size: 15 residues.

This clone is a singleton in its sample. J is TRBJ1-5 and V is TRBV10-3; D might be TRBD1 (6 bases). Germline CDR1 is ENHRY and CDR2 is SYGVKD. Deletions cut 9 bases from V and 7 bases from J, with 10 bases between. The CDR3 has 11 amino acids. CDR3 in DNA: TGTGCCATGGGGGGGGGCCAGCCCCAGCATTTT. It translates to CAMGGGQPQHF.

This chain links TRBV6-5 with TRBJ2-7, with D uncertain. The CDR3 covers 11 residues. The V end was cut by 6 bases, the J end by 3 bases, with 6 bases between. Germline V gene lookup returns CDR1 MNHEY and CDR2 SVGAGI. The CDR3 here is CASSRDYEQYF. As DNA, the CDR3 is TGTGCCAGCAGCCGCGACTACGAGCAGTACTTC.

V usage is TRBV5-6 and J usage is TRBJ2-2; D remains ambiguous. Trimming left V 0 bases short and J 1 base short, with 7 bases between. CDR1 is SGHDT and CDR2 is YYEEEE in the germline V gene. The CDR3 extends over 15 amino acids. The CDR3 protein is CASSLGQQNTGELFF. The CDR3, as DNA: TGTGCCAGCAGCTTGGGGCAGCAGAACACCGGGGAGCTGTTTTTT.

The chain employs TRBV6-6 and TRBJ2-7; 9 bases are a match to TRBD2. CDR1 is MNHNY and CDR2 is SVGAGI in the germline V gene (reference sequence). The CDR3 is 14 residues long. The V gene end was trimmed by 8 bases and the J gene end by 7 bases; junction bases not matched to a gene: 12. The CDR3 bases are TGTGCCAGCTTGGCTAGCGGGGCAAAAAAGGAGCAGTACTTC. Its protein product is CASLASGAKKEQYF.

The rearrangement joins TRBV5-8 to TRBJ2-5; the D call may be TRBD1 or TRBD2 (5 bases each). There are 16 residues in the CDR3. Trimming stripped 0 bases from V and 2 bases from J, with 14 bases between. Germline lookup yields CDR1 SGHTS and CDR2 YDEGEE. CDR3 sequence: CASSLGRGDLQETQYF. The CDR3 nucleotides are TGTGCCAGCAGCTTGGGCCGAGGGGATCTGCAAGAGACCCAGTACTTC.

The CDR3 coding sequence is TGTGCCAGCAGCTCGAGGACGGCCTTAAATGAGCAGTTCTTC. Its translation: CASSSRTALNEQFF. The genes are TRBV11-3 and TRBJ2-1; the D is unclear. Trimming cost V 4 bases and J 7 bases, with 14 bases left between them. Germline CDR1 and CDR2: SGHNT and YENEEA. The CDR3 extends over 14 amino acids.

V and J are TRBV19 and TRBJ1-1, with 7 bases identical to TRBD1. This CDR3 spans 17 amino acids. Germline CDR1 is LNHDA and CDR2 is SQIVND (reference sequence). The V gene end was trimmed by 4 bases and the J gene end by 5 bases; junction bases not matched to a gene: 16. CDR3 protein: CASSTLRHDRVWTEAFF. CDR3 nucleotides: TGTGCCAGTAGTACCCTCCGACATGACAGGGTATGGACTGAAGCTTTCTTT.

This CDR3 reads CASSYSSVGPYEQYF. CDR3 DNA sequence: TGTGCCAGCAGTTACTCGAGTGTGGGCCCCTACGAGCAGTACTTC. The chain links TRBV6-5 to TRBJ2-5; D remains ambiguous. The DNA end lines up better with TRBJ2-7; the J call may be wrong. CDR1 is MNHEY, CDR2 SVGAGI, per germline. The CDR3 runs 15 residues.

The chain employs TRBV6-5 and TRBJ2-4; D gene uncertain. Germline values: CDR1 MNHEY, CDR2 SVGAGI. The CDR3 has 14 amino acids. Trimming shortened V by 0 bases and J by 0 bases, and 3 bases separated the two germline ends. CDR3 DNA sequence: TGTGCCAGCAGTTACTCCGAAGCCAAAAACATTCAGTACTTC. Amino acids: CASSYSEAKNIQYF.

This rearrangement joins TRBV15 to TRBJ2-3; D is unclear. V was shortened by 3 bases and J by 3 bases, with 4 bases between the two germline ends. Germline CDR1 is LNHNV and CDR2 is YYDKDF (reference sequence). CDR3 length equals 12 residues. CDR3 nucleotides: TGTGCCACCAGCAGCTGGACAGATACGCAGTATTTT. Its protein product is CATSSWTDTQYF.

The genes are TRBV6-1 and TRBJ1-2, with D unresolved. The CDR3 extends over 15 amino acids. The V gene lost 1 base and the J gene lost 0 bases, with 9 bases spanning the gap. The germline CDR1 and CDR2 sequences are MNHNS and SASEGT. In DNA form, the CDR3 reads TGTGCCAGCAGTGAAGGGAGTGCTTCTAACTATGGCTACACCTTC. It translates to CASSEGSASNYGYTF.

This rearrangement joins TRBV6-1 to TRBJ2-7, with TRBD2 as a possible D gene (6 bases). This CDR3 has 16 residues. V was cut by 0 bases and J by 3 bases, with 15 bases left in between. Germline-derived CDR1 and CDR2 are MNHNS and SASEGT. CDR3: CASSEASWADYYEQYF. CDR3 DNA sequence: TGTGCCAGCAGTGAAGCGAGTTGGGCGGACTACTACGAGCAGTACTTC.

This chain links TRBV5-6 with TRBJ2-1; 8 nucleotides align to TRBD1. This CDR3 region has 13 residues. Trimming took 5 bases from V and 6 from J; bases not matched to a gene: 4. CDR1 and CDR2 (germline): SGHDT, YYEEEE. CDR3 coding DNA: TGTGCCAGCAGTCCTGGACAGGGCAATGAGCAGTTCTTC. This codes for CASSPGQGNEQFF.

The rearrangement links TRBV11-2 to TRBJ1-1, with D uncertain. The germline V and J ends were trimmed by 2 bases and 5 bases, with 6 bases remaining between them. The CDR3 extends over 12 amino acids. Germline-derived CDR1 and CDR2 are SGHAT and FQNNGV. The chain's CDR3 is CASSLLVTEAFF. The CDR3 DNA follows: TGTGCCAGCAGCTTACTTGTGACTGAAGCTTTCTTT.

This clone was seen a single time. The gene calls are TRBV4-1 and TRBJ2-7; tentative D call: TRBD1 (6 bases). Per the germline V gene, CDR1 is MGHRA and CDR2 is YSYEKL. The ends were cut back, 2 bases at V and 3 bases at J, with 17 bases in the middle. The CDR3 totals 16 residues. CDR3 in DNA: TGCGCCAGCAGCCAACCTGCAGGGGTAGTGGGCTACGAGCAGTACTTC. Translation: CASSQPAGVVGYEQYF.

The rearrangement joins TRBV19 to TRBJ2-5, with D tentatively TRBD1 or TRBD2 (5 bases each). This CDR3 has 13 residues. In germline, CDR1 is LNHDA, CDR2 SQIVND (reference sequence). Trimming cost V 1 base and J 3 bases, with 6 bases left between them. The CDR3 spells CASSIGGKETQYF. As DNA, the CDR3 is TGTGCCAGTAGTATAGGGGGGAAAGAGACCCAGTACTTC. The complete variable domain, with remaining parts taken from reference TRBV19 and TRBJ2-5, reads DGGITQSPKYLFRKEGQNVTLSCEQNLNHDAMYWYRQDPGQGLRLIYYSQIVNDFQKGDIAEGYSVSREKKESFPLTVTSAQKNPTAFYLCASSIGGKETQYFGPGTRLLVL.